Detailed here is one T cell receptor beta chain. Its specificity is unknown. With random hexamers, reverse transcription was performed on roughly 0.5 to 1 ug of RNA. With immunoSEQ multiplex PCR, TCR beta CDR3 was amplified across 54 Vbeta and 13 Jbeta. TCRdb processed the immunoSEQ multiplex PCR reads anew with MiXCR; each CDR3 protein has one entry. The sample lists some 100,000 distinct CDR3 sequences; 95% to 98% were seen once. This sample stems from a study of CD8 T cells in Susac syndrome. Study-level points and caveats: The number of individuals included in the study's TCR sequencing and HLA analysis was acknowledged as relatively small.

With 5 bases removed from V and 8 bases from J, the gap between germline ends came to 10 bases. In germline, CDR1 is SGHTA, CDR2 FQGNSA. This CDR3 contains 12 residues. The authors carried out high-throughput sequencing of TCR beta. They applied it to CD8+ and CD4+ T cells obtained from blood. The sequenced sample consisted of CD4+ T cells from PBMCs. This receptor was identified in a human donor in good health. The chain uses TRBV7-2 and TRBJ1-3; D is unresolved. The CDR3 loop is CASSPAGYTIYF. The CDR3 DNA reads as TGTGCCAGCAGCCCGGCGGGGTACACCATATATTTT.